Listed below are T cell receptor beta chains from one sample, sequenced in a study of cytomegalovirus exposure and HLA in healthy donors. Produced via immunoSEQ multiplex PCR; TCRdb's table is partial and in-frame only. The repertoire consists of about 170,000 clones, with about 82% occurring once and the leading ten covering over 0.65%. The sample consisted of PBMCs. The receptor set was obtained from a woman between 18 and 29 years old in good health and CMV-seronegative. Each CDR3 is given with its conserved first and last residue. D genes are given only for firm matches. Expanded clones get a size class; other rows say once, few or many, or leave the size out.

d_call: .; j_call: TRBJ2-1; v_call: TRBV18; clone_size: .; cdr3_nt: TGTGCCAGCTCCCGATCATCACAGGAAGAGCAGTTCTTC; cdr3_aa: CASSRSSQEEQFF
d_call: TRBD1; j_call: TRBJ2-7; v_call: TRBV6-5; clone_size: .; cdr3_nt: TGTGCCAGCAGTTACTCGATTACAGGGGGCTACGAGCAGTACTTC; cdr3_aa: CASSYSITGGYEQYF
d_call: TRBD1; j_call: TRBJ2-7; v_call: TRBV6-5; clone_size: .; cdr3_nt: TGTGCCAGCAGCATGGGACAGCACTCCTACGAGCAGTACTTC; cdr3_aa: CASSMGQHSYEQYF
d_call: TRBD2; j_call: TRBJ2-3; v_call: TRBV28; clone_size: .; cdr3_nt: TGTGCCAGCAGCCCTAGCGGGAGAAGCGCAGATACGCAGTATTTT; cdr3_aa: CASSPSGRSADTQYF
d_call: TRBD2; j_call: TRBJ2-1; v_call: TRBV27; clone_size: .; cdr3_nt: TGTGCCAGCAACGAGGGACTAGCGGTAAACAATGAGCAGTTCTTC; cdr3_aa: CASNEGLAVNNEQFF
d_call: .; j_call: TRBJ2-7; v_call: TRBV21-1; clone_size: .; cdr3_nt: TGTGCCAGCAGCAAAGCCCCTTATAGAGCTTGGAGGTACTTC; cdr3_aa: CASSKAPYRAWRYF
d_call: .; j_call: TRBJ2-1; v_call: TRBV9; clone_size: .; cdr3_nt: TGTGCCAGCAACCCGAACAGGGAAGACAATGAGCAGTTCTTC; cdr3_aa: CASNPNREDNEQFF
d_call: .; j_call: TRBJ1-5; v_call: TRBV6-6; clone_size: .; cdr3_nt: TGTGCCAGCAGTCTTCGCGGGGGCGAGCCCCAGCATTTT; cdr3_aa: CASSLRGGEPQHF
d_call: TRBD2; j_call: TRBJ2-3; v_call: TRBV7-3; clone_size: few; cdr3_nt: TGTGCCAGCAGCTTAATGGCGGGAGGCACAGATACGCAGTATTTT; cdr3_aa: CASSLMAGGTDTQYF
d_call: .; j_call: TRBJ2-5; v_call: TRBV5-4; clone_size: .; cdr3_nt: TGTGCCAGCAGCTTGGTACTAGCTGGAGAGACCCAGTACTTC; cdr3_aa: CASSLVLAGETQYF
d_call: TRBD1; j_call: TRBJ1-2; v_call: TRBV4-2; clone_size: .; cdr3_nt: TGTGCCAGCAGTAAGGGACAGGGCTATGGCTACACCTTC; cdr3_aa: CASSKGQGYGYTF
d_call: .; j_call: TRBJ1-5; v_call: TRBV4-1; clone_size: .; cdr3_nt: TGCGCCAGCAGCCAAGAAGGGAGGGACAATCAGCCCCAGCATTTT; cdr3_aa: CASSQEGRDNQPQHF
d_call: TRBD2; j_call: TRBJ2-1; v_call: TRBV6-6; clone_size: .; cdr3_nt: TGTGCCAGCAGTTACACGGGATCAGCGGGAGCTGAGCAGTTCTTC; cdr3_aa: CASSYTGSAGAEQFF
d_call: .; j_call: TRBJ1-6; v_call: TRBV6-5; clone_size: .; cdr3_nt: TGTGCCAGCAGTCAACAGGGATCGGCTTCACCCCTCCACTTT; cdr3_aa: CASSQQGSASPLHF
d_call: .; j_call: TRBJ1-2; v_call: TRBV15; clone_size: .; cdr3_nt: TGTGCCACCAGCAGAGATTTATCGGCGGGGATTGGTGGCTACACCTTC; cdr3_aa: CATSRDLSAGIGGYTF
d_call: TRBD2; j_call: TRBJ2-1; v_call: TRBV4-2; clone_size: .; cdr3_nt: TGTGCCAGCAGTCCAAGCGGGAGAGAATACAATGAGCAGTTCTTC; cdr3_aa: CASSPSGREYNEQFF
d_call: .; j_call: TRBJ2-1; v_call: TRBV30; clone_size: .; cdr3_nt: TGTGCCTGCCCGGAATGCGGTGAGCAGTTCTTC; cdr3_aa: CACPECGEQFF
d_call: TRBD1; j_call: TRBJ2-7; v_call: TRBV29-1; clone_size: .; cdr3_nt: TGCAGCGCCTGGGACAGGGACGTCTACGAGCAGTACTTC; cdr3_aa: CSAWDRDVYEQYF
d_call: .; j_call: TRBJ1-5; v_call: TRBV10-3; clone_size: .; cdr3_nt: TGTGCCATCAGTGAGTCGGGGGCGAATCAGCCCCAGCATTTT; cdr3_aa: CAISESGANQPQHF
d_call: TRBD2; j_call: TRBJ2-1; v_call: TRBV9; clone_size: .; cdr3_nt: TGTGCCAGCAGCGTAGACGGGACTAGCGGGGCCGGATACTACAATGAGCAGTTCTTC; cdr3_aa: CASSVDGTSGAGYYNEQFF
d_call: TRBD2; j_call: TRBJ2-7; v_call: TRBV4-2; clone_size: .; cdr3_nt: TGTGCCAGCAGCCAAGTCTCGCTAGCGGGAGTTGGGAACGAGCAGTACTTC; cdr3_aa: CASSQVSLAGVGNEQYF
d_call: .; j_call: TRBJ1-5; v_call: TRBV6-5; clone_size: .; cdr3_nt: TGTGCCAGCAGTACCTATACAGGGAGCAATCAGCCCCAGCATTTT; cdr3_aa: CASSTYTGSNQPQHF
d_call: .; j_call: TRBJ2-5; v_call: TRBV28; clone_size: .; cdr3_nt: TGTGCCAGCAGTTTAATTGGGCAGGGATACTTTGGCCAGTACTTC; cdr3_aa: CASSLIGQGYFGQYF
d_call: TRBD1; j_call: TRBJ1-1; v_call: TRBV4-1; clone_size: .; cdr3_nt: TGCGCCAGCAGCCAATGGAATTCCTACAGGGGTAACACTGAAGCTTTCTTT; cdr3_aa: CASSQWNSYRGNTEAFF
d_call: .; j_call: TRBJ2-3; v_call: TRBV7-2; clone_size: .; cdr3_nt: TGTGCCAGCAGGTCGGCAGATACGCAGTATTTT; cdr3_aa: CASRSADTQYF
d_call: .; j_call: TRBJ2-7; v_call: TRBV30; clone_size: .; cdr3_nt: TGTGCCTGGAGTGTGGGTAGCGGAGACTACGAGCAGTACTTC; cdr3_aa: CAWSVGSGDYEQYF
d_call: TRBD1; j_call: TRBJ2-7; v_call: TRBV7-9; clone_size: .; cdr3_nt: TGTGCCAGCAGCCGGACAGGGGGCGTTTACGAGCAGTACTTC; cdr3_aa: CASSRTGGVYEQYF
d_call: TRBD1; j_call: TRBJ1-4; v_call: TRBV2; clone_size: .; cdr3_nt: TGTGCCAGCAGTGATGGCAGGGGGGAGGAAAAACTGTTTTTT; cdr3_aa: CASSDGRGEEKLFF
d_call: TRBD1; j_call: TRBJ2-7; v_call: TRBV6-5; clone_size: .; cdr3_nt: TGTGCCAGCAGCTATAACCGGGACAGGGCGACCGAGCAGTACTTC; cdr3_aa: CASSYNRDRATEQYF
d_call: .; j_call: TRBJ2-1; v_call: TRBV9; clone_size: .; cdr3_nt: TGTGCCAGCAGCCATCTGCTAGTAGGTGAGCAGTTCTTC; cdr3_aa: CASSHLLVGEQFF
d_call: .; j_call: TRBJ2-3; v_call: TRBV28; clone_size: .; cdr3_nt: TGTGCCAGCAGTTACAACACAGATACGCAGTATTTT; cdr3_aa: CASSYNTDTQYF
d_call: TRBD1; j_call: TRBJ1-2; v_call: TRBV28; clone_size: .; cdr3_nt: TGTGCCAGCAGTTTAGGGCCAGGGGGCCCGGCGAGTATCTATGGCTACACCTTC; cdr3_aa: CASSLGPGGPASIYGYTF
d_call: .; j_call: TRBJ2-1; v_call: TRBV27; clone_size: .; cdr3_nt: TGTGCCAGCAGTTCCCTCGATTGGGGGGTCAATGAGCAGTTCTTC; cdr3_aa: CASSSLDWGVNEQFF